This TCR beta chain originates from a study of tumor-infiltrating lymphocytes in primary liver carcinoma. Whole-study findings and limits: Just about 7-24% of leading clones were found in every one of five regions.

Germline CDR1 reads ENHRY; CDR2 reads SYGVKD. The ends lost 5 bases at V and 5 bases at J; junction bases unmatched: 7. This CDR3 is 14 amino acids long. By frequency in the sample, this clonotype is medium-sized (0.01 to 0.1%). As yet, its antigen is unknown. Bulk tissue was left unsorted, and RNA and DNA were co-extracted from 20-30 mg of it. A constant-region primer primed TCR beta cDNA synthesis from about 0.45 ug of total RNA. A slightly modified ARM-PCR protocol with three nested multiplex PCR rounds produced these TCR beta libraries. The study ran its first two PCR rounds for roughly 10 cycles each, using TRBV1-TRBV30 forward primers and a C-beta reverse primer. TCRdb re-called the multiplex PCR reads with MiXCR, one entry per CDR3 protein. The table has 95,000 to 150,000 distinct CDR3 sequences, 64% seen once.

The sequence was collected from a woman aged 60 to 75 with primary liver carcinoma and hepatitis B virus infection. The genes are TRBV10-3 and TRBJ2-5; 8 positions match TRBD2. Sequencing was done on a sample of liver tumor tissue from sampling region 3. Documented subset: tumor region T3, left-lateral pole. The CDR3, as DNA: TGTGCCATCAGTCTTAGCGGGAAGGGTGAGACCCAGTACTTC. Translated: CAISLSGKGETQYF.